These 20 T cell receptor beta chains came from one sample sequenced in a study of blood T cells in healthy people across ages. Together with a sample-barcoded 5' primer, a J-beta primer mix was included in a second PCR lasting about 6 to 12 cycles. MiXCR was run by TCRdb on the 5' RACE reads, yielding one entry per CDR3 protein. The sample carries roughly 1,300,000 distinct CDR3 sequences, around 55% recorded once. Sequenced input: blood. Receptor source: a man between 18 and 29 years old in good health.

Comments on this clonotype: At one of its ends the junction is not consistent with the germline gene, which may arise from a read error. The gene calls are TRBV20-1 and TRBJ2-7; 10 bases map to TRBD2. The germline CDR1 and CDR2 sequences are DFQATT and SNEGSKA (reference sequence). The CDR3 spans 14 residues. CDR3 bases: TGCAGTGCTGGAGAGCGGGAGGGTACCTACGAGCAGTACTTC. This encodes CSAGEREGTYEQYF.

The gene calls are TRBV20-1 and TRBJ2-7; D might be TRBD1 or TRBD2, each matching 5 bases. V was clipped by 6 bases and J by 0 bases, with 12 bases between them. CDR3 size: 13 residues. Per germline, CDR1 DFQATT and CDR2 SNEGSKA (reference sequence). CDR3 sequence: CSAEGRTSYEQYF. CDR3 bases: TGCAGTGCAGAGGGGCGGACCTCCTACGAGCAGTACTTC.

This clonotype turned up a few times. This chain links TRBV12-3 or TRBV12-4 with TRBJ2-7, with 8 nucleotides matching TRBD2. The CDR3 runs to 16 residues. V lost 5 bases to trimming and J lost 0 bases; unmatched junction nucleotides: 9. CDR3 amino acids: CASSPVAGLSSYEQYF. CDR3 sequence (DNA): TGTGCCAGCAGTCCAGTAGCGGGGCTTAGCTCCTACGAGCAGTACTTC.

CDR3 loop: CASSRKRGSSSYNEQFF. The DNA of the CDR3 is TGTGCCAGCAGCAGGAAGCGGGGCTCGAGCTCCTACAATGAGCAGTTCTTC. The genes are TRBV5-6 and TRBJ2-1, with 7 bases fitting TRBD2. The CDR3 is 17 residues long. CDR1 and CDR2 (germline): SGHDT, YYEEEE. The trim removed 4 bases at V and 0 bases at J, leaving 10 bases unmatched.

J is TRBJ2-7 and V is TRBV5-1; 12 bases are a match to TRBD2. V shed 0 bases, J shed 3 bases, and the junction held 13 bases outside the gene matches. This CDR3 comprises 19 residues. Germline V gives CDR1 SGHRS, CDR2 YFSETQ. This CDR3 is CASSLGLAGGPPVLYEQYF. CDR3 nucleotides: TGCGCCAGCAGCTTGGGGCTAGCGGGAGGGCCTCCCGTTCTCTACGAGCAGTACTTC.

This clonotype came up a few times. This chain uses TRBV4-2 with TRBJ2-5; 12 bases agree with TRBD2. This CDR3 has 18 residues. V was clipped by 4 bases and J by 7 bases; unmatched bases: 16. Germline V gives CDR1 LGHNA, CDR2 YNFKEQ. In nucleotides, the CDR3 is TGTGCCAGCAGCCTCAATCTCCGACTAGCGGGAGAGGGGGGGACCCAGTACTTC. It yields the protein CASSLNLRLAGEGGTQYF.

DNA of the CDR3: TGTGCCAGCACGACAGGGTTTGAGCAGTACTTC. Protein product: CASTTGFEQYF. The J gene is TRBJ2-4, the V gene TRBV6-1; 7 bases agree with TRBD1. V gave up 7 bases and J gave up 13 bases; unmatched junction bases: 7. Germline lookup yields CDR1 MNHNS and CDR2 SASEGT. The CDR3 consists of 11 residues.

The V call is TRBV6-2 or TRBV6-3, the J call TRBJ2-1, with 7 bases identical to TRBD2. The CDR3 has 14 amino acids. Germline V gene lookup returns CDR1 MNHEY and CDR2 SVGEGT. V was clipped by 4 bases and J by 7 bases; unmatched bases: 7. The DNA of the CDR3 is TGTGCCAGCAGTTCCCCGGGGAGGGTAAATGAGCAGTTCTTC. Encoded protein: CASSSPGRVNEQFF.

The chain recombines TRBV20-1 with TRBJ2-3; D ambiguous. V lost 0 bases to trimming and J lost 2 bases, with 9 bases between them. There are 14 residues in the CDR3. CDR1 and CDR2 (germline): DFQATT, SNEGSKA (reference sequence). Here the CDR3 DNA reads TGCAGTGCTAGAGAGGGCGGCTTCACAGATACGCAGTATTTT. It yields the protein CSAREGGFTDTQYF.

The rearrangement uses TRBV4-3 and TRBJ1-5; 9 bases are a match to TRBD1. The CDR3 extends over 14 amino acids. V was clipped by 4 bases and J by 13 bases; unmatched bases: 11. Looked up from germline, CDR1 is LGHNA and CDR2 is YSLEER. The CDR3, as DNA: TGCGCCAGCAGCCCTCGGACAGGGGCACTTAGGCAGCATTTT. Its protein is CASSPRTGALRQHF.

CDR3 residues: CASSRPGQPGYEQYF. Written as DNA, the CDR3 is TGTGCCAGCAGCCGTCCGGGACAGCCAGGTTACGAGCAGTACTTC. The chain combines TRBV7-9 with TRBJ2-7, with TRBD1 matching over 7 bases. Germline V gene sequence: CDR1 SEHNR, CDR2 FQNEAQ (reference sequence). The CDR3 spans 15 residues. With V trimmed by 5 bases and J by 4 bases, 11 bases remained unmatched.

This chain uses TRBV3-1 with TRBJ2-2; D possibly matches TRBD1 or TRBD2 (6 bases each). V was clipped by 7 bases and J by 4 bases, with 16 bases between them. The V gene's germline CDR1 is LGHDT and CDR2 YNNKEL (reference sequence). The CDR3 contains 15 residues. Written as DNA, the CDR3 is TGTGCCAGCACCTATGGGGGGCGAGGCACCGGGGAGCTGTTTTTT. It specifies CASTYGGRGTGELFF.

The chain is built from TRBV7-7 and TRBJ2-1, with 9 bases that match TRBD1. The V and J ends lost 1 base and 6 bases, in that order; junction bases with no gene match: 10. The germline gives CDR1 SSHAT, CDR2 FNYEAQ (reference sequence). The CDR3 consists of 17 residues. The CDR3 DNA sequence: TGTGCCAGCAGCTTAGGGGGGGGACAGGGATCCCTCAATGAGCAGTTCTTC. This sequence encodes CASSLGGGQGSLNEQFF.

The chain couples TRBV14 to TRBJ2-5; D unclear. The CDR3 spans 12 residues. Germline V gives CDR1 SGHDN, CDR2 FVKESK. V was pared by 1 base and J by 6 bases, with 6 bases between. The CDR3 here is CASSQVPQTQYF. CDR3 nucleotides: TGTGCCAGCAGCCAAGTCCCACAGACCCAGTACTTC.

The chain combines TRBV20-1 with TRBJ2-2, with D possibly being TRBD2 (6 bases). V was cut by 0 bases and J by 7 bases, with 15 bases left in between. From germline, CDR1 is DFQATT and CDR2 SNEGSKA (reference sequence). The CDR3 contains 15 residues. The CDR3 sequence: CSARDSGPWSGELFF. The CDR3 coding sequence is TGCAGTGCTAGAGATAGCGGTCCATGGAGCGGGGAGCTGTTTTTT.

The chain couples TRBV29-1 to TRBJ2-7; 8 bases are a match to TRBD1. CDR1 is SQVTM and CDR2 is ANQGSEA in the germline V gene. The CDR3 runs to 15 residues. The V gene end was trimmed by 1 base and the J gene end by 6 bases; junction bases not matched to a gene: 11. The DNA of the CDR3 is TGCAGCGTTGAAGTGGAGGACAGGGTCACGGGCGAGCAGTACTTC. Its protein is CSVEVEDRVTGEQYF.

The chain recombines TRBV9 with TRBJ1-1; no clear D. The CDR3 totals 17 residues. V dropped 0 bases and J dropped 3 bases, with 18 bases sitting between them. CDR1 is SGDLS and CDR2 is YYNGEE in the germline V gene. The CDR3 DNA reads TGTGCCAGCAGCGTAGATTATAGGGTCAGAAGCGACACTGAAGCTTTCTTT. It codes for CASSVDYRVRSDTEAFF.

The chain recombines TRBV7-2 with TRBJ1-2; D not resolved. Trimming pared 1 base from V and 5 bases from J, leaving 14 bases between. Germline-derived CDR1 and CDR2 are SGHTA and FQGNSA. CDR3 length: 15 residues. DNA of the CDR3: TGTGCCAGCAGCTTAGAAATTCAGTCAATATATGGCTACACCTTC. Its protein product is CASSLEIQSIYGYTF. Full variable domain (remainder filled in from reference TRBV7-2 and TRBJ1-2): GAGVSQSPSNKVTEKGKDVELRCDPISGHTALYWYRQSLGQGLEFLIYFQGNSAPDKSGLPSDRFSAERTGGSVSTLTIQRTQQEDSAVYLCASSLEIQSIYGYTFGSGTRLTVV.

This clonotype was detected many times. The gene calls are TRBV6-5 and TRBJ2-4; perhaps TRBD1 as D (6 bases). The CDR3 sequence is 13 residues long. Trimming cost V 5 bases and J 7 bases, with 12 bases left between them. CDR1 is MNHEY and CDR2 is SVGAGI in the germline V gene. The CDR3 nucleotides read TGTGCCAGCAGTCTTCGACAGGAGAACATTCAGTACTTC. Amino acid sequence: CASSLRQENIQYF.

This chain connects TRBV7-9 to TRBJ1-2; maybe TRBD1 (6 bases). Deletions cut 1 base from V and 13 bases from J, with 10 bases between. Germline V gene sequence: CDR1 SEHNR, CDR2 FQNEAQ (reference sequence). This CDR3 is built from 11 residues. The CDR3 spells CASSLDRERTF. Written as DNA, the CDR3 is TGTGCCAGCAGCTTAGACAGGGAGCGCACCTTC.